This is a list of T cell receptor beta chains from one sample in a study of blood T cell repertoires in COVID-19. Clones were read by immunoSEQ multiplex PCR, and TCRdb kept only the in-frame ones, dropping some. The repertoire holds 92,000 or so clones, with around 89% as singletons. The sample consisted of peripheral blood. The source is a man between 60 and 75 years old with acute or convalescent COVID-19. Each CDR3 is given without its conserved first and last residue. Fields, in order: CDR3 protein, V gene, CDR3 length, D gene, J gene. The D gene is left open where the match is weak.

CDR3: ASSLHGENTEAF
V: TRBV7-9
length: 12
D: .
J: TRBJ1-1

CDR3: ASSSTSYWWETQY
V: TRBV11-2
length: 13
D: .
J: TRBJ2-5

CDR3: ASSLKLPSGKNYEQY
V: TRBV5-5
length: 15
D: TRBD2
J: TRBJ2-7

CDR3: ASSTLLQGTAKNIQY
V: TRBV19
length: 15
D: .
J: TRBJ2-4

CDR3: ASSYGTAHYYGYT
V: TRBV5-1
length: 13
D: TRBD1
J: TRBJ1-2

CDR3: ASSSTGTGYEQY
V: TRBV5-5
length: 12
D: TRBD1
J: TRBJ2-7

CDR3: ASSVGVGGPLGEKLF
V: TRBV9
length: 15
D: TRBD1
J: TRBJ1-4

CDR3: ASNLRQGTEAF
V: TRBV2
length: 11
D: .
J: TRBJ1-1

CDR3: ASTVRGQLNTEAF
V: TRBV11-2
length: 13
D: TRBD1
J: TRBJ1-1

CDR3: ASSARRQSMNTEAF
V: TRBV7-8
length: 14
D: .
J: TRBJ1-1

CDR3: ASSRTGYGYT
V: TRBV7-9
length: 10
D: .
J: TRBJ1-2

CDR3: ASSTTGGSLTGELF
V: TRBV5-1
length: 14
D: TRBD1
J: TRBJ2-2

CDR3: ASSYSGSNGEKLF
V: TRBV6-5
length: 13
D: .
J: TRBJ1-4

CDR3: SVVNRDTSYEQY
V: TRBV29-1
length: 12
D: .
J: TRBJ2-7

CDR3: ATSDRTGGTDTQY
V: TRBV24-1
length: 13
D: TRBD1
J: TRBJ2-3

CDR3: ASSPDSAYGYT
V: TRBV3-1/TRBV3-2
length: 11
D: .
J: TRBJ1-2

CDR3: ASSLRQGSGELF
V: TRBV5-8
length: 12
D: TRBD1
J: TRBJ2-2

CDR3: ASSNILGGSGNTIY
V: TRBV19
length: 14
D: .
J: TRBJ1-3

CDR3: ASSQVSGMGYEQY
V: TRBV3-1/TRBV3-2
length: 13
D: .
J: TRBJ2-7

CDR3: ASSGDSAAYEQY
V: TRBV2
length: 12
D: TRBD1
J: TRBJ2-7

CDR3: ASSIDWLRGGTGELF
V: TRBV19
length: 15
D: .
J: TRBJ2-2

CDR3: ASSLDRLTEAF
V: TRBV5-6
length: 11
D: .
J: TRBJ1-1

CDR3: ASTLTSGISDTQY
V: TRBV7-8
length: 13
D: TRBD2
J: TRBJ2-3

CDR3: ASSVGGTTEAF
V: TRBV9
length: 11
D: .
J: TRBJ1-1

CDR3: ASSEGVGVNQPQH
V: TRBV6-1
length: 13
D: .
J: TRBJ1-5

CDR3: ASSPQGARYGYT
V: TRBV19
length: 12
D: TRBD1
J: TRBJ1-2

CDR3: ASSPWEGNTEAF
V: TRBV11-1
length: 12
D: .
J: TRBJ1-1

CDR3: ATSPGGRETQY
V: TRBV24-1
length: 11
D: TRBD2
J: TRBJ2-5

CDR3: ASGPLGGFEQY
V: TRBV19
length: 11
D: TRBD2
J: TRBJ2-7

CDR3: ASSLDGGGGYT
V: TRBV7-9
length: 11
D: .
J: TRBJ1-2

CDR3: ASSPRTSGGYNEQF
V: TRBV5-1
length: 14
D: TRBD2
J: TRBJ2-1

CDR3: AWTKNGGMETQY
V: TRBV30
length: 12
D: .
J: TRBJ2-5

CDR3: ASSQHAGGNYGYT
V: TRBV4-1
length: 13
D: .
J: TRBJ1-2

CDR3: ASSATTGGAEQY
V: TRBV19
length: 12
D: TRBD1
J: TRBJ2-7

CDR3: ASSVQANTEAF
V: TRBV6-6
length: 11
D: .
J: TRBJ1-1

CDR3: ASIHSMGGNYGYT
V: TRBV6-5
length: 13
D: .
J: TRBJ1-2

CDR3: ASSTPGTDTQY
V: TRBV25-1
length: 11
D: .
J: TRBJ2-3

CDR3: ASSPGTDGNTIY
V: TRBV7-8
length: 12
D: TRBD1
J: TRBJ1-3

CDR3: ASSVGGITYNEQF
V: TRBV5-5
length: 13
D: TRBD1
J: TRBJ2-1

CDR3: ASSGGGVSEQF
V: TRBV2
length: 11
D: .
J: TRBJ2-1

CDR3: ASSGGSNEKLF
V: TRBV2
length: 11
D: .
J: TRBJ1-4

CDR3: ASSSDREFYGYT
V: TRBV5-1
length: 12
D: TRBD1
J: TRBJ1-2

CDR3: ASSLGHSNTGELF
V: TRBV5-1
length: 13
D: .
J: TRBJ2-2

CDR3: AWTPAGTNTGELF
V: TRBV30
length: 13
D: .
J: TRBJ2-2

CDR3: ASSLRCTEETQY
V: TRBV21-1
length: 12
D: .
J: TRBJ2-5

CDR3: ASRSRGQGRDEQF
V: TRBV7-2
length: 13
D: TRBD1
J: TRBJ2-1

CDR3: ASSEARGRLEQY
V: TRBV2
length: 12
D: TRBD1
J: TRBJ2-7

CDR3: ASSGRQGAQEKLF
V: TRBV9
length: 13
D: TRBD1
J: TRBJ1-4

CDR3: ASSLLATSTDTQY
V: TRBV7-3
length: 13
D: .
J: TRBJ2-3

CDR3: ASSQIRQGGDTEAF
V: TRBV4-1
length: 14
D: TRBD1
J: TRBJ1-1

CDR3: ASRPTSYHYEQY
V: TRBV19
length: 12
D: .
J: TRBJ2-7

CDR3: ASSLGQATSNTGELF
V: TRBV5-1
length: 15
D: TRBD1
J: TRBJ2-2